The rows below give T cell receptor beta chains drawn from one sample of a study of cytomegalovirus exposure and HLA in healthy donors. Some clones are missing from TCRdb's copy, which holds only in-frame ones; the method was immunoSEQ multiplex PCR. In the table there are some 140,000 clones, roughly four fifths of which are singletons. The sample taken for sequencing was PBMCs. Source of these receptors: a man under 40 in good health and CMV-seronegative. Each CDR3 is given with its conserved first and last residue. A D gene is named only where the DNA matches it firmly. Some rows mark clone size as missing; the rest say once, few, many or name a class of expanded clone.

abundance	d_gene	v_gene	j_gene	CDR3nt	CDR3aa
NA	NA	TRBV5-1	TRBJ1-1	TGCGCCAGCAGCTTGGTGGGGACAACCCATGAAGCTTTCTTT	CASSLVGTTHEAFF
NA	TRBD2	TRBV6-6	TRBJ2-1	TGTGCCAGCAACCTTCTAGCGGGGGATTACAATGAGCAGTTCTTC	CASNLLAGDYNEQFF
NA	TRBD2	TRBV19	TRBJ2-1	TGTGCCAGTAAGTGGAGCGGGATCTCCAATGAGCAGTTCTTC	CASKWSGISNEQFF
few	NA	TRBV6-1	TRBJ1-3	TGTGCCAGCAGTGAATTTTGGAACAGGGTGGCTGGAAACACCATATATTTT	CASSEFWNRVAGNTIYF
NA	NA	TRBV6-5	TRBJ1-2	TGTGCCAGCAGACCAGGGGCGGCGGGCTACACCTTC	CASRPGAAGYTF
NA	TRBD2	TRBV6-5	TRBJ2-7	TGTGCCAGCAGTTACTCCTCTAGAGCGGGAGTACATTTGTACTTC	CASSYSSRAGVHLYF
NA	TRBD1	TRBV19	TRBJ2-7	TGTGCCAGTAGTATCCAGGGGGCCTACGAGCAGTACTTC	CASSIQGAYEQYF
NA	NA	TRBV4-1	TRBJ2-7	TGCGCCAGCAGCCAAGATCAGGGGACCAATTGGGGGCAGTACTTC	CASSQDQGTNWGQYF
NA	TRBD2	TRBV5-8	TRBJ2-3	TGTGCCAGCAGCGTAGCGGGAGGGTGGGCAGATACGCAGTATTTT	CASSVAGGWADTQYF
NA	TRBD2	TRBV28	TRBJ2-1	TGTGCCAGCATAACTAGCGGGGGATACAATGAGCAGTTCTTC	CASITSGGYNEQFF
few	NA	TRBV29-1	TRBJ1-1	TGCAGCGTTGAAGGGGGAGAGGACACTGAAGCTTTCTTT	CSVEGGEDTEAFF
NA	NA	TRBV30	TRBJ1-5	TGTGCCTGGAGTGTATCGAGCAATCAGCCCCAGCATTTT	CAWSVSSNQPQHF
few	NA	TRBV13	TRBJ2-5	TGTGCCAGCAGCTTTCCTGCGGGTCAAGAGACCCAGTACTTC	CASSFPAGQETQYF
NA	NA	TRBV7-8	TRBJ1-5	TGTGCCAGCAGCGCGACATATAGCAATCAGCCCCAGCATTTT	CASSATYSNQPQHF
NA	TRBD1	TRBV10-1	TRBJ2-7	TGCGCCAGCAGTGAGTCGAGGACAGGGGTAGCGCAGTACTTC	CASSESRTGVAQYF
NA	NA	TRBV9	TRBJ2-5	TGTGCCAGCAGCACCCTCCGGCAGGGGAGCCAAGAGACCCAGTACTTC	CASSTLRQGSQETQYF
few	NA	TRBV6-1	TRBJ2-1	TGTGCCAGCAGTGAAGACGGTGGCGGCGCTTTGAATGAGCAGTTCTTC	CASSEDGGGALNEQFF
NA	TRBD1	TRBV5-1	TRBJ2-1	TGCGCCAGCAGCTTGGTCGGACAGGGCTACAATGAGCAGTTCTTC	CASSLVGQGYNEQFF
NA	TRBD1	TRBV30	TRBJ2-2	TGTGCCTGCACAACACAGGGGACCGGGGAGCTGTTTTTT	CACTTQGTGELFF
NA	TRBD2	TRBV28	TRBJ2-7	TGTGCCAGCAGCCCGACTAGCGGAGCATCCTACGAGCAGTACTTC	CASSPTSGASYEQYF
NA	NA	TRBV10-3	TRBJ2-3	TGTGCCATCAGTGTTTCAGGGGACCCCACAGATACGCAGTATTTT	CAISVSGDPTDTQYF
NA	NA	TRBV4-2	TRBJ2-7	TGTGCCAGCAGCCAAGAAGGTAGCGACCAACCCTACGAGCAGTACTTC	CASSQEGSDQPYEQYF
NA	NA	TRBV6-6	TRBJ2-5	TGTGCCAGCAGTATGATGCGGGGCCTAACTCAGGGGACCCAGTACTTC	CASSMMRGLTQGTQYF
NA	TRBD2	TRBV10-1	TRBJ2-7	TGCGCCAGCAGTGATTGGGGAGATAGCGGGACCTACGAGCAGTACTTC	CASSDWGDSGTYEQYF
NA	NA	TRBV5-1	TRBJ2-1	TGCGCCAGCAGCCTGATGACAACGAGCAATGAGCAGTTCTTC	CASSLMTTSNEQFF
NA	NA	TRBV28	TRBJ2-7	TGTGCCAGCAGTTTGATCCGGGGTCGGTCCTACGAGCAGTACTTC	CASSLIRGRSYEQYF
NA	NA	TRBV7-9	TRBJ1-1	TGTGCTCCCCAGGGGACCACGAACACTGAAGCTTTCTTT	CAPQGTTNTEAFF
NA	TRBD1	TRBV5-8	TRBJ2-2	TGTGCCAGCAGCTTAGGACAGGGTTGGACCGGGGAGCTGTTTTTT	CASSLGQGWTGELFF
NA	TRBD1	TRBV27	TRBJ1-6	TGTGCCAGCAGTTTAAAGGTTCCAGGGGGGCAGAGCTCCTATAATTCACCCCTCCACTTT	CASSLKVPGGQSSYNSPLHF
NA	NA	TRBV21-1	TRBJ2-7	TGTGCCAGCAGCAATCCGTCCAGGGAGGAGGACGAGCAGTACTTC	CASSNPSREEDEQYF
few	TRBD2	TRBV4-1	TRBJ2-1	TGCGCCAGCAGCCAAGGTGTGAGGACTAGCGGGAGAAATGAGCAGTTCTTC	CASSQGVRTSGRNEQFF
NA	NA	TRBV29-1	TRBJ2-3	TGCAGCGTTGTAGGCCGGGGGGATACGCAGTATTTT	CSVVGRGDTQYF
few	NA	TRBV7-9	TRBJ1-3	TGTGCCAGCAGCGGGAGGGCCGGCCACGGCGGAAGCTCTGGAAACACCATATATTTT	CASSGRAGHGGSSGNTIYF
NA	TRBD2	TRBV6-5	TRBJ2-7	TGTGCCAGCAGAACCGGGACTAGCGGGTCCTACGAGCAGTACTTC	CASRTGTSGSYEQYF
NA	TRBD2	TRBV29-1	TRBJ2-7	TGCAGCGTTGGAGGGGGCAGGCTAGCGGGAGTTACCGACGAGCAGTACTTC	CSVGGGRLAGVTDEQYF
NA	NA	TRBV19	TRBJ2-7	TGTGCCAGTAGGGCGACAGGACTCTACGAGCAGTACTTC	CASRATGLYEQYF
NA	TRBD1	TRBV2	TRBJ2-7	TGTGCCAGCAGTGAATACCTGGGACAGACCTACGAGCAGTACTTC	CASSEYLGQTYEQYF
few	NA	TRBV28	TRBJ1-1	TGTGCCAGCAGCGTCCAGGGGCGAGGGATGAACACTGAAGCTTTCTTT	CASSVQGRGMNTEAFF
NA	NA	TRBV5-1	TRBJ2-2	TGCGCCAGCAGCTGGACCGGGTTTGAGGGCACCGGGGAGCTGTTTTTT	CASSWTGFEGTGELFF
NA	NA	TRBV2	TRBJ1-1	TGTGCCAGACGACAGGTGGGGAACACTGAAGCTTTCTTT	CARRQVGNTEAFF
NA	NA	TRBV28	TRBJ2-3	TGTGCCAGCAGTTCACAGGGACCCACAGATACGCAGTATTTT	CASSSQGPTDTQYF
once	TRBD1	TRBV7-3	TRBJ2-2	TGTGCCAGCAGCTCCTCGACAGGGACCGGGGAGCTGTTTTTT	CASSSSTGTGELFF
NA	NA	TRBV7-8	TRBJ2-7	TGTGCCAGCAGCTTAGCGTTCGGTTGGGAGCAGTACTTC	CASSLAFGWEQYF
once	TRBD1	TRBV2	TRBJ1-1	TGTGCCAGCAGAGACAGGGGATTCGCTTTCTTT	CASRDRGFAFF
few	TRBD2	TRBV2	TRBJ2-7	TGTGCCAGCAGGGGGGGACTAGAGGACTACGAGCAGTACTTC	CASRGGLEDYEQYF
once	NA	TRBV5-1	TRBJ2-1	TGCGCCAGCAGCCCGACCTCCGGGACTCAAGGCCCGCCCTACAATGAGCAGTTCTTC	CASSPTSGTQGPPYNEQFF
NA	NA	TRBV5-1	TRBJ2-7	TGCGCCAGCAGCTTGGGCGGAGGAGACTCCTACGAGCAGTACTTC	CASSLGGGDSYEQYF
NA	NA	TRBV7-3	TRBJ2-2	TGTGCCAGCAGTTCGCTCCCTCAGGGGTTCCTTTATGCCGGGGAGCTGTTTTTT	CASSSLPQGFLYAGELFF
NA	TRBD1	TRBV13	TRBJ1-2	TGTGCCAGCAGCGCCAGGGGGCGCAACTATGGCTACACCTTC	CASSARGRNYGYTF
NA	NA	TRBV30	TRBJ2-3	TGTGCCACAGGGACTATGGGAGATACGCAGTATTTT	CATGTMGDTQYF
NA	TRBD2	TRBV10-2	TRBJ2-3	TGCGCCAGCAGGCTGACTAGCGGCTTCACAGATACGCAGTATTTT	CASRLTSGFTDTQYF
NA	NA	TRBV9	TRBJ2-1	TGTGCCAGCAGCGTTAGCGGCCTATACAATGAGCAGTTCTTC	CASSVSGLYNEQFF
NA	NA	TRBV7-3	TRBJ2-1	TGTGCCAGCAGCTTAGGCCAACACAATGAGCAGTTCTTC	CASSLGQHNEQFF
NA	NA	TRBV10-3	TRBJ2-1	TGTGCCATCAGTGAAACTAGTGTTAACTACAATGAGCAGTTCTTC	CAISETSVNYNEQFF
NA	TRBD1	TRBV4-2	TRBJ1-2	TGTGCCAGCAGCCAAGCGTGGGCGACAGGGTATGGCTACACCTTC	CASSQAWATGYGYTF
NA	TRBD1	TRBV5-6	TRBJ1-1	TGTGCCAGCAGCCTCTGGACAGGGGGTACGGTAGCTTTCTTT	CASSLWTGGTVAFF
NA	TRBD2	TRBV7-3	TRBJ2-3	TGTGCCAGCAGCTATAGCGGGAGAGCCACAGATACGCAGTATTTT	CASSYSGRATDTQYF
NA	TRBD2	TRBV6-1	TRBJ2-7	TGTGCCAGCAGCCTCATAGCGGGAGGGGGCTACGAGCAGTACTTC	CASSLIAGGGYEQYF
NA	NA	TRBV29-1	TRBJ2-7	TGCAGCGTTGAAGCGGCAGGCTACGAGCAGTACTTC	CSVEAAGYEQYF
few	NA	TRBV5-1	TRBJ1-2	TGCGCCAGCAGCTTGAGGACATTAAACCATGGCTACACCTTC	CASSLRTLNHGYTF